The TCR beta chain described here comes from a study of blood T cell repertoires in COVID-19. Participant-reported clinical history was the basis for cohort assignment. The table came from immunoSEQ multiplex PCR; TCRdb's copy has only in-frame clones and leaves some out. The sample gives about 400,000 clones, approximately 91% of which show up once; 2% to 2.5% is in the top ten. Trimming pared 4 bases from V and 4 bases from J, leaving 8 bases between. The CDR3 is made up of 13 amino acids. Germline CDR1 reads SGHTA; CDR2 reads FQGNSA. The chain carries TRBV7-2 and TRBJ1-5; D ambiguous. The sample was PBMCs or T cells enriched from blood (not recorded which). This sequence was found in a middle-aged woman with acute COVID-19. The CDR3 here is CASSYTVNQPQHF. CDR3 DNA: TGTGCCAGCAGCTACACAGTGAATCAGCCCCAGCATTTT.